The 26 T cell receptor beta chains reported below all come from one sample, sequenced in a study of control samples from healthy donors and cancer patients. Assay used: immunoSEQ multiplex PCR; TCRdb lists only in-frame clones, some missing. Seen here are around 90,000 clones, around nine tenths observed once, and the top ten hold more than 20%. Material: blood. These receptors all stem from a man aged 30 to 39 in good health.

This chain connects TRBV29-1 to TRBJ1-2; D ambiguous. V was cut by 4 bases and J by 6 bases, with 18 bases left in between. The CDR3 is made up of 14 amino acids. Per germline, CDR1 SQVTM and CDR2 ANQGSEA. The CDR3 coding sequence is TGCAGCGTTGTAGTCTTCGGGGAGAGGGATGGCTACACCTTC. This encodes CSVVVFGERDGYTF.

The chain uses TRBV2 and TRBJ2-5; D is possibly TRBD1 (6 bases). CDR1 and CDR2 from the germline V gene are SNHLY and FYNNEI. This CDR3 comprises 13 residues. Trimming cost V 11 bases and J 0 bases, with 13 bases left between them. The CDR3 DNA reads TGTGCCGTCTATGACAGGTACCAAGAGACCCAGTACTTC. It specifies CAVYDRYQETQYF.

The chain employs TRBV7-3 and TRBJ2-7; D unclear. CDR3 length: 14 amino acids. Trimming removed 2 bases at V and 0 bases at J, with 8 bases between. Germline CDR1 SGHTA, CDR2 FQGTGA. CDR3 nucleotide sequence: TGTGCCAGCAGCTTAGGCGTACGCTCCTACGAGCAGTACTTC. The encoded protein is CASSLGVRSYEQYF. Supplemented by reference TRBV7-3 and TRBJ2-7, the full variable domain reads GAGVSQTPSNKVTEKGKYVELRCDPISGHTALYWYRQSLGQGPEFLIYFQGTGAADDSGLPNDRFFAVRPEGSVSTLKIQRTERGDSAVYLCASSLGVRSYEQYFGPGTRLTVT.

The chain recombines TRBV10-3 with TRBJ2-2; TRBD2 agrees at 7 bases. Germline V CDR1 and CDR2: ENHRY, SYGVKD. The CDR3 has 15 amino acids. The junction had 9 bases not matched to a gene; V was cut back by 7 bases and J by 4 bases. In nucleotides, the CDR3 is TGTGCCATCAAGAGCCCCTGGGGGGGCACCGGGGAGCTGTTTTTT. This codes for CAIKSPWGGTGELFF.

In nucleotides, the CDR3 is TGTGCCAGCAGCTTACTGGCAGGGGTTGGGAACACTGAAGCTTTCTTT. This gives the protein CASSLLAGVGNTEAFF. The chain recombines TRBV7-6 with TRBJ1-1, with a possible D match to TRBD1 (6 bases). Per germline, CDR1 SGHVS and CDR2 FNYEAQ. The V gene lost 2 bases and the J gene lost 1 base, with 14 bases spanning the gap. CDR3 size: 16 residues.

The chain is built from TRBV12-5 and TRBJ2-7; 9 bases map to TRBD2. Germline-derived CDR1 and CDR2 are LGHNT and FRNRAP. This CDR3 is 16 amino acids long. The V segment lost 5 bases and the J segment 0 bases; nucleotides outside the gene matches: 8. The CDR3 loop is CASGDIAGDTSYEQYV. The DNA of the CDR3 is TGTGCTAGTGGTGATATAGCGGGGGACACCTCCTACGAGCAGTACGTC.

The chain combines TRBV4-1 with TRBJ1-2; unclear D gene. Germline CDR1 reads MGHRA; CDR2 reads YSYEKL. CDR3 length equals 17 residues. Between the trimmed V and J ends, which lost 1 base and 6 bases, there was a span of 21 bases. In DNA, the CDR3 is TGCGCCAGCAGCCAAGGGCCAGACTCCTTCGTTAGCGATGGCTACACCTTC. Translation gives CASSQGPDSFVSDGYTF.

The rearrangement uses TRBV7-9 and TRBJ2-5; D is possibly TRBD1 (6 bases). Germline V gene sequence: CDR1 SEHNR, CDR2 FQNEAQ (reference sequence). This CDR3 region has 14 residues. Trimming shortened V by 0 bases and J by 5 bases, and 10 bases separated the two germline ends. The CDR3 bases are TGTGCCAGCAGCTTAGCGAGAGGGGGTGAGACCCAGTACTTC. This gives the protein CASSLARGGETQYF.

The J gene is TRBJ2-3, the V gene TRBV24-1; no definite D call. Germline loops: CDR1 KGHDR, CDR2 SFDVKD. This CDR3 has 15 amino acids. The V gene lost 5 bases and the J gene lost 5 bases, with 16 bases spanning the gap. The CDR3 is CATSALGGLVDTQYF. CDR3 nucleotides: TGTGCCACCAGTGCCCTGGGTGGTTTGGTAGATACGCAGTATTTT.

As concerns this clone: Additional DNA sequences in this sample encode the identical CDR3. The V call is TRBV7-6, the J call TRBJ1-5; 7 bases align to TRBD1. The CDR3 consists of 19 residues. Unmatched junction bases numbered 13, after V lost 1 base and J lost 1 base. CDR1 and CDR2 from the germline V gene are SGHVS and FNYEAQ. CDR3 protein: CASSLVPGGQNTSNQPQHF. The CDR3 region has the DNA TGTGCCAGCAGCTTAGTGCCAGGGGGTCAGAACACCAGCAATCAGCCCCAGCATTTT.

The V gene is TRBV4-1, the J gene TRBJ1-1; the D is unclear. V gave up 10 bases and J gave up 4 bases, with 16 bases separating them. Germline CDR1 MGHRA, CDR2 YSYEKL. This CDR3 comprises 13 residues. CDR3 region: CANFPISGTEAFF. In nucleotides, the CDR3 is TGCGCCAACTTCCCTATCTCGGGCACTGAAGCTTTCTTT.

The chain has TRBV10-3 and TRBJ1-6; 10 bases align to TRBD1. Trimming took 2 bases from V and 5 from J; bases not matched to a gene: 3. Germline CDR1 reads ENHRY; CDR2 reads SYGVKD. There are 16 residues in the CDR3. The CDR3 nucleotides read TGTGCCATCAGTGAGGGGGACAGGGGTGATAATTCACCCCTCCACTTT. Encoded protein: CAISEGDRGDNSPLHF.

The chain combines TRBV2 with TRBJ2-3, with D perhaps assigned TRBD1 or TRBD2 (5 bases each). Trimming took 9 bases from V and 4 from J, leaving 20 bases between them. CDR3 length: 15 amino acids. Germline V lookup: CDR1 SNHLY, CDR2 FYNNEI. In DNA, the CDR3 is TGTGCCAGTACCCTGAGGGGTTATAGGGCAGATACGCAGTATTTT. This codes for CASTLRGYRADTQYF.

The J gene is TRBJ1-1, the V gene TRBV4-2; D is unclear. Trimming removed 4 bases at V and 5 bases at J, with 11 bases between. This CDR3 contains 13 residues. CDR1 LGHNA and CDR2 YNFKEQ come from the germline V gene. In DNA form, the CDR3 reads TGTGCCAGCAGCCCTGGGCGGGAGACTGAAGCTTTCTTT. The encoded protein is CASSPGRETEAFF.

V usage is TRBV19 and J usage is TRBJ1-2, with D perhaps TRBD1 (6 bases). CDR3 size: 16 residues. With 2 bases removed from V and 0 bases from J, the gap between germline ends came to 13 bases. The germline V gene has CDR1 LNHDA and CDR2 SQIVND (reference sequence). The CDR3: CASSIRETGSNYGYTF. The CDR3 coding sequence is TGTGCCAGTAGTATACGGGAGACAGGTTCTAACTATGGCTACACCTTC.

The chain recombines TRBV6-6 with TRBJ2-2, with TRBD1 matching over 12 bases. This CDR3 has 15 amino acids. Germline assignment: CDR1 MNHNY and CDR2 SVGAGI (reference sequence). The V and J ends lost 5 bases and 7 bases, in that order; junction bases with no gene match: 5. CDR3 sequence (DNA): TGTGCCAGCAGTACCCGGGACAGGGGGCTCGGGGAGCTGTTTTTT. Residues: CASSTRDRGLGELFF.

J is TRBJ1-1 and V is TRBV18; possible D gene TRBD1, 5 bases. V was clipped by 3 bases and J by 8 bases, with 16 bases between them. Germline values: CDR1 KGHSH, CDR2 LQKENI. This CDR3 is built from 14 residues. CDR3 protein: CASSPRRQGEEAFF. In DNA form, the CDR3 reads TGTGCCAGCTCACCCCGGCGGCAGGGCGAAGAAGCTTTCTTT.

The CDR3: CASSSTPGQGTLETQYF. The CDR3 region has the DNA TGCGCCAGCAGCTCAACCCCGGGACAGGGCACTCTAGAGACCCAGTACTTC. The gene calls are TRBV5-1 and TRBJ2-5, with 9 nucleotides matching TRBD1. The CDR3 covers 17 residues. Trimming took 3 bases from V and 4 from J; bases not matched to a gene: 13. The germline CDR1 and CDR2 sequences are SGHRS and YFSETQ.

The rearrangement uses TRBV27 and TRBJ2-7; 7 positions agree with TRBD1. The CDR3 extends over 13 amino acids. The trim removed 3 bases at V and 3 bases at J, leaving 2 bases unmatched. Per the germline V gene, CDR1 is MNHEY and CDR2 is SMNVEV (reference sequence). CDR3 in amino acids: CASSLTGLYEQYF. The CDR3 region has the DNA TGTGCCAGCAGTTTGACAGGGCTCTACGAGCAGTACTTC.

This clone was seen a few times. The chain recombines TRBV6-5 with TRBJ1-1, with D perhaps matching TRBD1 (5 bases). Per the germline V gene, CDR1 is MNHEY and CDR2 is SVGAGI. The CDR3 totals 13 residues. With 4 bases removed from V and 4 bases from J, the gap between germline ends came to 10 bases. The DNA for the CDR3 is TGTGCCAGCAGTTTGGAGGGGTCCACTGAAGCTTTCTTT. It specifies CASSLEGSTEAFF.

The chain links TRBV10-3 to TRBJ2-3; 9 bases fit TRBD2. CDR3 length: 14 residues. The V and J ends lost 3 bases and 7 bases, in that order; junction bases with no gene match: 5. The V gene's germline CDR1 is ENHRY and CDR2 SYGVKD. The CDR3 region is CAISEASGGNTQYF. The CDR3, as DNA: TGTGCCATCAGTGAAGCCAGCGGGGGGAATACGCAGTATTTT.

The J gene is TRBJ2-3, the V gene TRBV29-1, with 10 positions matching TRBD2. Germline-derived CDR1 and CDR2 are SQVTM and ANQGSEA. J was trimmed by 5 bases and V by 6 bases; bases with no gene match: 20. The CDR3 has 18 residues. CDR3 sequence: CSVEWLAGARWGEDTQYF. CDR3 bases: TGCAGCGTCGAGTGGCTAGCGGGGGCCCGTTGGGGGGAAGATACGCAGTATTTT.

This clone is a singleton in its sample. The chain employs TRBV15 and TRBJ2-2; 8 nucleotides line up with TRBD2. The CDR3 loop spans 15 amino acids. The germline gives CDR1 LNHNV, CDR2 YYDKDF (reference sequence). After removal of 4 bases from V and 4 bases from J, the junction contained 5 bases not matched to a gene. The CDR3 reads CATSTGGTGTGELFF. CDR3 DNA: TGTGCCACCAGCACGGGGGGGACGGGCACCGGGGAGCTGTTTTTT.

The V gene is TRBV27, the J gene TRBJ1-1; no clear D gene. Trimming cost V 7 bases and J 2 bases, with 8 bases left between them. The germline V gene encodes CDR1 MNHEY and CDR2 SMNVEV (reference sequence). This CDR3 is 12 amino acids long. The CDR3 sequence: CASKLGNTEAFF. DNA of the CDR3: TGTGCCAGCAAACTGGGTAACACTGAAGCTTTCTTT.

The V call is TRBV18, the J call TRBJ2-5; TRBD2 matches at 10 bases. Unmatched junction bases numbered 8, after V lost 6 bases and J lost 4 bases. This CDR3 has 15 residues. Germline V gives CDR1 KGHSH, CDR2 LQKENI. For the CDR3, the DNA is TGTGCCAGCTCCAGCGGGGGGGCCGGAGGAGAGACCCAGTACTTC. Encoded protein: CASSSGGAGGETQYF.

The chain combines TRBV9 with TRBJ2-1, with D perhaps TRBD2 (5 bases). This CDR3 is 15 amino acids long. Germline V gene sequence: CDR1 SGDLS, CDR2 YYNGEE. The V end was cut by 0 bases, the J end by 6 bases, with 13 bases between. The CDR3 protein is CASSVGGGASNEQFF. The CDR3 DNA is TGTGCCAGCAGCGTAGGAGGAGGAGCGTCCAATGAGCAGTTCTTC.